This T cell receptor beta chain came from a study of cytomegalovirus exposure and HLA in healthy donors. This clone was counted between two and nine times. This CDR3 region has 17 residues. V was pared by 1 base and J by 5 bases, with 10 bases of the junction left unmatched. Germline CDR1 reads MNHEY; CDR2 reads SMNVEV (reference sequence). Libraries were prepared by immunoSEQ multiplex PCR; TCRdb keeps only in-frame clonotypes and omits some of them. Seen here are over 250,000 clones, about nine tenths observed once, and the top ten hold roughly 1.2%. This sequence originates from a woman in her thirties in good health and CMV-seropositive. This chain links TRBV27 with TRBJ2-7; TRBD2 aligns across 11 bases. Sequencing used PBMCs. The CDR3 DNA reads TGTGCCAGCAGTTTATGGGCTAGCGGGGGGTTTCGGGACGAGCAGTACTTC. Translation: CASSLWASGGFRDEQYF.